These 21 T cell receptor beta chains were sequenced from one sample in a study of CD8+CD57+ T cells in acquired aplastic anemia. The authors sequenced patients whose flow cytometry had shown CD8+CD57+ cell expansion. Using genomic DNA as the template, TCR beta VDJ and CDR3 profiling was carried out. TCRdb recomputed calls from the reads with MiXCR, one row per CDR3 protein. Of some 160,000 distinct CDR3 sequences in the sample, under 55% were seen once. Sequencing was carried out using sorted CD4+, CD8+, or CD8+CD57+ T cells (not recorded which) from PBMCs. The receptors originated from a human donor with aplastic anemia.

J is TRBJ1-2 and V is TRBV11-1, with D tentatively TRBD1 (5 bases). Trimming removed 7 bases at V and 1 base at J, with 22 bases between. Germline values: CDR1 SGHAT, CDR2 FQDESV (reference sequence). There are 17 residues in the CDR3. CDR3 DNA sequence: TGTGCCAGCACCAAAGGGGACCGGACACCCATTAACTATGGCTACACCTTC. Residues: CASTKGDRTPINYGYTF.

As for this clonotype: A much larger clone differs by one base, so this may be a read error. The V and J genes are TRBV4-3 and TRBJ1-5; D ambiguous. Deletions cut 0 bases from V and 5 bases from J, with 11 bases between. Per the germline V gene, CDR1 is LGHNA and CDR2 is YSLEER. The CDR3 sequence is 15 residues long. The CDR3 reads CASSQDSADDQPQHF. CDR3 bases: TGCGCCAGCAGCCAAGACAGTGCAGACGATCAGCCCCAGCATTTT.

This clonotype was seen ten or more times. The V and J genes are TRBV7-9 and TRBJ2-1; TRBD2 agrees at 7 bases. This CDR3 region has 14 residues. Trimming removed 8 bases from V and 2 bases from J; junction bases left unmatched: 6. Germline CDR1 and CDR2: SEHNR and FQNEAQ (reference sequence). In nucleotides, the CDR3 is TGTGCCAGCCGGGTCCGGGGGGCCTACAATGAGCAGTTCTTC. Its protein product is CASRVRGAYNEQFF. Combining the CDR3 with reference TRBV7-9 and TRBJ2-1 gives the whole variable domain DTGVSQNPRHKITKRGQNVTFRCDPISEHNRLYWYRQTLGQGPEFLTYFQNEAQLEKSRLLSDRFSAERPKGSFSTLEIQRTEQGDSAMYLCASRVRGAYNEQFFGPGTRLTVL.

This clonotype was detected only a few times. The chain links TRBV12-3 or TRBV12-4 to TRBJ2-1; D may correspond to TRBD1 or TRBD2 (5 bases each). Trimming shortened V by 5 bases and J by 15 bases, and 26 bases separated the two germline ends. This CDR3 is 15 amino acids long. Here the CDR3 DNA reads TGTGCCAGCAGTCCACTAGTAGGGACCCCCTCTCGGGCGTTCTTC. Translating gives CASSPLVGTPSRAFF.

The gene calls are TRBV28 and TRBJ2-3; no definite D call. Trimming cost V 4 bases and J 11 bases, with 10 bases left between them. Germline loops: CDR1 MDHEN, CDR2 SYDVKM. This CDR3 comprises 11 residues. CDR3 loop: CASSYTTVQYF. The DNA for the CDR3 is TGTGCCAGCAGTTATACGACGGTGCAGTATTTT.

The chain combines TRBV7-9 with TRBJ1-2; D is unresolved. CDR1 is SEHNR and CDR2 is FQNEAQ in the germline V gene (reference sequence). The CDR3 totals 11 residues. The V end was cut by 8 bases, the J end by 6 bases, with 10 bases between. The CDR3 spells CASALGNGYTF. CDR3 bases: TGTGCCAGCGCACTGGGTAATGGCTACACCTTC. Combining the CDR3 with reference TRBV7-9 and TRBJ1-2 gives the whole variable domain DTGVSQNPRHKITKRGQNVTFRCDPISEHNRLYWYRQTLGQGPEFLTYFQNEAQLEKSRLLSDRFSAERPKGSFSTLEIQRTEQGDSAMYLCASALGNGYTFGSGTRLTVV.

The rearrangement links TRBV24-1 to TRBJ1-2, with D hard to call. The CDR3 loop spans 13 amino acids. CDR1 and CDR2 (germline): KGHDR, SFDVKD. Trimming shortened V by 5 bases and J by 6 bases, and 12 bases separated the two germline ends. CDR3 protein: CATSGTMEDGYTF. The CDR3 DNA follows: TGTGCCACCAGTGGTACAATGGAAGATGGCTACACCTTC.

A word on this clonotype: It may be a read error: a sequence one base away is much more abundant. The chain carries TRBV9 and TRBJ2-7; 13 bases align to TRBD2. This CDR3 contains 14 residues. Germline trimming cut 5 bases from V and 4 bases from J; bases unmatched to any gene: 3. Germline V gives CDR1 SGDLS, CDR2 YYNGEE. The chain's CDR3 is CASRRTSGRYEQYF. The CDR3 DNA sequence: TGTGCCAGCAGACGGACTAGCGGGAGATACGAGCAGTACTTC. The complete variable domain, with remaining parts taken from reference TRBV9 and TRBJ2-7, reads DSGVTQTPKHLITATGQRVTLRCSPRSGDLSVYWYQQSLDQGLQFLIQYYNGEERAKGNILERFSAQQFPDLHSELNLSSLELGDSALYFCASRRTSGRYEQYFGPGTRLTVT.

The rearrangement uses TRBV6-9 and TRBJ2-7; D might be TRBD1 (7 bases). The CDR3 runs to 14 residues. Germline CDR1 is MNHGY and CDR2 is SVAAGI. The V and J ends lost 9 bases and 0 bases respectively, with 15 bases between them. CDR3 loop: CARTGQTSSYEQYF. DNA for the CDR3: TGTGCCAGAACGGGACAGACTAGCTCCTACGAGCAGTACTTC.

This clonotype was counted many times. V usage is TRBV5-1 and J usage is TRBJ2-2, with D maybe TRBD1 (5 bases). V lost 0 bases to trimming and J lost 1 base, with 10 bases between them. This CDR3 has 16 residues. CDR1 is SGHRS and CDR2 is YFSETQ in the germline V gene. The CDR3 reads CASSLEGAQNTGELFF. For the CDR3, the DNA is TGCGCCAGCAGCTTGGAAGGGGCGCAGAACACCGGGGAGCTGTTTTTT. Drawing the rest from reference TRBV5-1 and TRBJ2-2, the complete variable domain is KAGVTQTPRYLIKTRGQQVTLSCSPISGHRSVSWYQQTPGQGLQFLFEYFSETQRNKGNFPGRFSGRQFSNSRSEMNVSTLELGDSALYLCASSLEGAQNTGELFFGEGSRLTVL.

DNA of the CDR3: TGTGCCAGCAGTCAAGGAGGGGTCACTGAAGCTTTCTTT. Protein: CASSQGGVTEAFF. The rearrangement joins TRBV6-1 to TRBJ1-1; possibly TRBD1 for D (5 bases). Germline V gene sequence: CDR1 MNHNS, CDR2 SASEGT. CDR3 length: 13 residues. Trimming stripped 5 bases from V and 4 bases from J, with 11 bases between.

The J gene is TRBJ1-1, the V gene TRBV12-3 or TRBV12-4, with a tentative D call TRBD1 (6 bases). With 6 bases removed from V and 4 bases from J, the gap between germline ends came to 15 bases. This CDR3 spans 14 amino acids. CDR3 loop: CASSHSPGATEAFF. DNA of the CDR3: TGTGCCAGCAGCCATTCCCCAGGGGCCACTGAAGCTTTCTTT.

This clonotype was detected a few times. V and J are TRBV5-1 and TRBJ2-1; tentative D call: TRBD2 (5 bases). V shed 2 bases and J shed 0 bases, with 9 bases lying between them. The CDR3 has 15 amino acids. Germline V lookup: CDR1 SGHRS, CDR2 YFSETQ. The CDR3 here is CASSFGLISYNEQFF. In nucleotides, the CDR3 is TGCGCCAGCAGCTTCGGACTTATCTCCTACAATGAGCAGTTCTTC. Based on the CDR3 plus reference TRBV5-1 and TRBJ2-1, the full variable domain is KAGVTQTPRYLIKTRGQQVTLSCSPISGHRSVSWYQQTPGQGLQFLFEYFSETQRNKGNFPGRFSGRQFSNSRSEMNVSTLELGDSALYLCASSFGLISYNEQFFGPGTRLTVL.

This clonotype was counted many times. The chain carries TRBV5-5 and TRBJ1-2; D is perhaps TRBD1 (5 bases). The germline gives CDR1 SGHKS, CDR2 YYEKEE (reference sequence). The CDR3 sequence is 14 residues long. The V end was cut by 2 bases, the J end by 5 bases, with 13 bases between. The CDR3 DNA reads as TGTGCCAGCAGCTTTGACCAGGGAACATATGGCTACACCTTC. Protein: CASSFDQGTYGYTF.

Notes on this clonotype: This may be a read error: a much more frequent sequence differs by one nucleotide. The rearrangement uses TRBV10-2 and TRBJ2-1, with 7 bases matching TRBD1. The germline CDR1 and CDR2 sequences are WSHSY and SAAADI. The CDR3 extends over 14 amino acids. CDR3 amino acids: CASSSGQSCNEQFF. The CDR3 DNA reads TGCGCCAGCAGCTCGGGACAGTCCTGCAATGAGCAGTTCTTC.

The J gene is TRBJ2-5, the V gene TRBV7-3; D might be TRBD2 (6 bases). Germline V gene data show CDR1 as SGHTA and CDR2 as FQGTGA. The germline V and J ends were trimmed by 2 bases and 4 bases, with 11 bases remaining between them. The CDR3 sequence is 14 residues long. As DNA, the CDR3 is TGTGCCAGCAGCTTAGGAGCGGGTGGAGAGACCCAGTACTTC. This gives the protein CASSLGAGGETQYF.

In this sample, this clonotype turned up many times. The CDR3 sequence is CASSLGGLDRGWFEQYF. The CDR3 DNA sequence: TGTGCCAGCAGCTTAGGGGGACTCGACAGGGGCTGGTTTGAGCAGTACTTC. This chain links TRBV7-2 with TRBJ2-7; 8 bases line up with TRBD1. The V and J ends lost 1 base and 7 bases, in that order; junction bases with no gene match: 15. Germline CDR1 and CDR2: SGHTA and FQGNSA. The CDR3 covers 17 residues.

This sequence joins TRBV29-1 and TRBJ1-2; D remains unclear. Germline assignment: CDR1 SQVTM and CDR2 ANQGSEA. The CDR3 spans 12 residues. Trimming pared 7 bases from V and 8 bases from J, leaving 17 bases between. In nucleotides, the CDR3 is TGCAGCGCGCTGGGCCGAGCGGGGGGCTACACCTTC. Protein sequence: CSALGRAGGYTF.

The chain combines TRBV6-1 with TRBJ1-2, with D unclear. The germline V and J ends were trimmed by 1 base and 4 bases, with 10 bases remaining between them. The CDR3 runs 14 residues. Germline V gives CDR1 MNHNS, CDR2 SASEGT. The CDR3 loop reads CASSEGSGPYGYTF. The CDR3 nucleotides read TGTGCCAGCAGTGAAGGGTCGGGCCCCTATGGCTACACCTTC.

This clonotype was recorded a few times. Its ends do not fully match the called genes, so a read error is possible. In nucleotides, the CDR3 is TGTGCCAGCACGTCCCAGGGGGGCGCAGTCGATGGCCACACCTTC. It yields the protein CASTSQGGAVDGHTF. The chain links TRBV6-2 or TRBV6-3 to TRBJ1-2; 7 bases are a match to TRBD1. The CDR3 covers 15 residues. Germline CDR1 reads MNHEY; CDR2 reads SVGEGT.

The chain is built from TRBV2 and TRBJ1-2; 9 bases are shared with TRBD1. The CDR3 totals 13 residues. V shed 11 bases, J shed 7 bases, and the junction held 11 bases outside the gene matches. CDR1 and CDR2 (germline): SNHLY, FYNNEI. The chain's CDR3 is CAGTGGAVFGYTF. In DNA, the CDR3 is TGTGCCGGAACAGGGGGCGCGGTGTTTGGCTACACCTTC.